This T cell receptor beta chain was observed in a study of blood T cell repertoires in COVID-19. Sequenced by immunoSEQ multiplex PCR; TCRdb stores in-frame clones only, minus some. The table records around 130,000 clones, 82% of them present only once. The CDR3 length is 16 residues. In germline, CDR1 is KGHSH, CDR2 LQKENI. The J segment lost 2 bases and the V segment lost 3 bases, leaving 5 bases of the junction unmatched. The receptor comes from an elderly woman with acute or convalescent COVID-19. The rearrangement uses TRBV18 and TRBJ2-3; 10 nucleotides align to TRBD2. Specimen: peripheral blood. The CDR3 is CASSPRSGRTTDTQYF. In DNA, the CDR3 is TGTGCCAGCTCACCTCGTAGCGGGAGGACCACAGATACGCAGTATTTT.